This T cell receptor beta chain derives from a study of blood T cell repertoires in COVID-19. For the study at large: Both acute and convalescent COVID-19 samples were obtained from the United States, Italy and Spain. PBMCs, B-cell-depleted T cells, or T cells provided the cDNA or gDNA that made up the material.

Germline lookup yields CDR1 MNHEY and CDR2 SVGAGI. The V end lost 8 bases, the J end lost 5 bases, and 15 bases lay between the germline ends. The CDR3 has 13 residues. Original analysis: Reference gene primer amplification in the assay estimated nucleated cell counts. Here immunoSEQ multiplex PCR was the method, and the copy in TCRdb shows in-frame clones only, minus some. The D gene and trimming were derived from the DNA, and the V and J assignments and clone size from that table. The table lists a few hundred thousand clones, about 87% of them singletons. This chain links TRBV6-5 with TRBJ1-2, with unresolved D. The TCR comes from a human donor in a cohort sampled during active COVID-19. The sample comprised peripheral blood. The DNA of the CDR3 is TGTGCCAGCCTTAACAGTGGAGGGTATGGCTACACCTTC. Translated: CASLNSGGYGYTF.